These T cell receptor beta chains were read from a single sample in a study of cytomegalovirus exposure and HLA in healthy donors. The table came from immunoSEQ multiplex PCR; TCRdb's copy has only in-frame clones and leaves some out. The sample lists 97,000 or so clones; around nine tenths were seen once. Specimen: PBMCs. Receptors were obtained from a woman aged 25 to 39 in good health and CMV-seronegative. CDR3s include the opening cysteine and the closing phenylalanine or tryptophan. A D gene is named only where the DNA matches it firmly.

D gene: TRBD1
CDR3 length: 13
V gene: TRBV5-6
CDR3 protein: CASRVRGQETQYF

D gene: NA
CDR3 length: 15
V gene: TRBV5-1
CDR3 protein: CASSLGGGPNQPQHF

D gene: NA
CDR3 length: 14
V gene: TRBV6-4
CDR3 protein: CASSDGAGVYGYTF

D gene: TRBD2
CDR3 length: 12
V gene: TRBV10-3
CDR3 protein: CAIGDSGNLMGF

D gene: TRBD2
CDR3 length: 14
V gene: TRBV4-2
CDR3 protein: CASSQGGSGDTQYF

D gene: NA
CDR3 length: 15
V gene: TRBV9
CDR3 protein: CASSVGPGPNYGYTF

D gene: TRBD2
CDR3 length: 20
V gene: TRBV7-6
CDR3 protein: CASSLAWPGGRKSSTDTQYF

D gene: NA
CDR3 length: 14
V gene: TRBV10-1
CDR3 protein: CASSEPGSNTEAFF

D gene: TRBD2
CDR3 length: 16
V gene: TRBV9
CDR3 protein: CASSPKGIAGDNEQFF

D gene: NA
CDR3 length: 14
V gene: TRBV6-5
CDR3 protein: CASSPYTRGETQYF

D gene: TRBD2
CDR3 length: 16
V gene: TRBV7-6
CDR3 protein: CASSLVGGGDTDTQYF

D gene: TRBD1
CDR3 length: 14
V gene: TRBV6-6
CDR3 protein: CASRTGTGNYEQYF

D gene: NA
CDR3 length: 17
V gene: TRBV18
CDR3 protein: CASSPLGSRGAHNEQFF

D gene: NA
CDR3 length: 15
V gene: TRBV4-3
CDR3 protein: CASSQEGAFNEKLFF

D gene: TRBD1
CDR3 length: 17
V gene: TRBV7-9
CDR3 protein: CASSLLDREESGYGYTF

D gene: NA
CDR3 length: 13
V gene: TRBV5-1
CDR3 protein: CASSVTVSGELFF

D gene: NA
CDR3 length: 16
V gene: TRBV19
CDR3 protein: CASSSLGGLGYNEQFF

D gene: NA
CDR3 length: 14
V gene: TRBV5-4
CDR3 protein: CASSLPGIGEKLFF

D gene: NA
CDR3 length: 13
V gene: TRBV2
CDR3 protein: CASGDTSTDTQYF

D gene: TRBD2
CDR3 length: 15
V gene: TRBV7-9
CDR3 protein: CASSRPGGGENEQFF

D gene: TRBD1
CDR3 length: 19
V gene: TRBV10-1
CDR3 protein: CATSHLGQGKELNTGELFF

D gene: NA
CDR3 length: 15
V gene: TRBV5-1
CDR3 protein: CASSLPNIAKNIQYF

D gene: NA
CDR3 length: 12
V gene: TRBV5-6
CDR3 protein: CASSPGDYGYTF

D gene: TRBD2
CDR3 length: 14
V gene: TRBV5-4
CDR3 protein: CASSQTSGRIEQYF

D gene: NA
CDR3 length: 14
V gene: TRBV25-1
CDR3 protein: CASTVGAVGEKLFF

D gene: TRBD1
CDR3 length: 14
V gene: TRBV14
CDR3 protein: CASSHRQGELGAFF

D gene: NA
CDR3 length: 20
V gene: TRBV15
CDR3 protein: CATSPSLSHSGGFGYTEAFF

D gene: NA
CDR3 length: 12
V gene: TRBV11-2
CDR3 protein: CASSFIQSEQYF

D gene: TRBD1
CDR3 length: 16
V gene: TRBV5-5
CDR3 protein: CASSLTDGQGSYEQYF

D gene: TRBD1
CDR3 length: 15
V gene: TRBV7-2
CDR3 protein: CASSLSPGQHYEQYF

D gene: NA
CDR3 length: 15
V gene: TRBV29-1
CDR3 protein: CSVAMTEHEPYEQYF

D gene: TRBD1
CDR3 length: 15
V gene: TRBV4-2
CDR3 protein: CASSQDAGQAYEQYF

D gene: NA
CDR3 length: 11
V gene: TRBV20-1
CDR3 protein: CSAADSPGQYF

D gene: NA
CDR3 length: 15
V gene: TRBV18
CDR3 protein: CASTTGTHNTGELFF

D gene: NA
CDR3 length: 14
V gene: TRBV19
CDR3 protein: CASRRVGVNQPQHF

D gene: NA
CDR3 length: 12
V gene: TRBV29-1
CDR3 protein: CSVGGLATEAFF

D gene: TRBD2
CDR3 length: 16
V gene: TRBV4-3
CDR3 protein: CASSQSASGRYNEQFF

D gene: NA
CDR3 length: 12
V gene: TRBV4-3
CDR3 protein: CASSGGPYEQYF

D gene: NA
CDR3 length: 13
V gene: TRBV6-1
CDR3 protein: CASSEAFDQPQHF

D gene: NA
CDR3 length: 15
V gene: TRBV28
CDR3 protein: CASITWTDPGEKLFF

D gene: TRBD1
CDR3 length: 15
V gene: TRBV7-6
CDR3 protein: CASSPGQGGNQPQHF

D gene: NA
CDR3 length: 15
V gene: TRBV21-1
CDR3 protein: CASSKRVIFNQPQHF

D gene: NA
CDR3 length: 15
V gene: TRBV5-7
CDR3 protein: CASSFVQPDNSPLHF

D gene: NA
CDR3 length: 15
V gene: TRBV4-3
CDR3 protein: CASSQGHRAGNTIYF

D gene: NA
CDR3 length: 15
V gene: TRBV6-1
CDR3 protein: CASSLGASSGNTIYF